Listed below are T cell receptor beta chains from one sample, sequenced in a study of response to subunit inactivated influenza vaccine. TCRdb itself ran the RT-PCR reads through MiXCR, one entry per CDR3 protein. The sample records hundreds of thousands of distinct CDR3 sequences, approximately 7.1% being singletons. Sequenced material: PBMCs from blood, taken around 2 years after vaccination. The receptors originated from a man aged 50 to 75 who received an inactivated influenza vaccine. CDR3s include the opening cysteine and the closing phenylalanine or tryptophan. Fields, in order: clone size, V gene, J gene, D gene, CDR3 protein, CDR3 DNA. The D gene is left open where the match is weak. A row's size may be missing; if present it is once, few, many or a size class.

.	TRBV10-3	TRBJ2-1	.	CAIKIGGGYNEQFF	TGTGCCATCAAAATCGGGGGTGGCTACAATGAGCAGTTCTTC
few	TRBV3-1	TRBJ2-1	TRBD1	CASSRPGGGSNEQFF	TGTGCCAGCAGCCGCCCAGGGGGCGGCTCCAATGAGCAGTTCTTC
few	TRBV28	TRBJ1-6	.	CASSPLVGLLHF	TGTGCCAGCAGTCCCCTAGTAGGGCTCCTCCACTTT
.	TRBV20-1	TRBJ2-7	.	CSAYLAYNSYEQYF	TGCAGTGCGTACCTGGCTTACAACTCCTACGAGCAGTACTTC
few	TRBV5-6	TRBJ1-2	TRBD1	CASSLVTGAFYGYTF	TGTGCCAGCAGCTTGGTTACAGGGGCCTTCTATGGCTACACCTTC
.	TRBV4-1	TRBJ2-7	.	CASSQGTTHEQYF	TGCGCCAGCAGCCAAGGGACAACTCACGAGCAGTACTTC
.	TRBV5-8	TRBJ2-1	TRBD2	CASSLGGGWYNEQFF	TGTGCCAGCAGCTTGGGCGGGGGTTGGTACAATGAGCAGTTCTTC
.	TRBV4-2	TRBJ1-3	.	CASSQETLSGNTIYF	TGTGCCAGCAGCCAAGAAACCCTCTCTGGAAACACCATATATTTT
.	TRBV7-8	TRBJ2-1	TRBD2	CASSSPLGSGGTYNEQFF	TGTGCCAGCAGCTCACCCTTGGGGAGCGGGGGGACTTACAATGAGCAGTTCTTC
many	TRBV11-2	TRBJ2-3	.	CASKDLRRGRNTDTQYF	TGTGCCAGCAAGGACCTTCGGCGGGGGCGAAACACAGATACGCAGTATTTT
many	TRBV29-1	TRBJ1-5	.	CSVGEEVGQPQHF	TGCAGCGTGGGGGAGGAGGTCGGGCAGCCCCAGCATTTT
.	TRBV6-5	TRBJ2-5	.	CASSYYNFQETQYF	TGTGCCAGCAGTTACTACAACTTCCAAGAGACCCAGTACTTC
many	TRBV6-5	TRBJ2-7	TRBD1	CASSSNTGGEQYF	TGTGCCAGCAGCTCAAACACAGGGGGCGAGCAGTACTTC
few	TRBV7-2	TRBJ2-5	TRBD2	CASSLGLAGPETQYF	TGTGCCAGCAGCCTCGGACTAGCGGGACCAGAGACCCAGTACTTC
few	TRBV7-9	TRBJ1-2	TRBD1	CASSFSQDRVYGYTF	TGTGCCAGCAGCTTTTCCCAAGACAGGGTCTATGGCTACACCTTC
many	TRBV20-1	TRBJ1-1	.	CSATGFLVNTEAFF	TGCAGTGCTACAGGTTTTTTAGTGAACACTGAAGCTTTCTTT
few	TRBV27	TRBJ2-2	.	CASSPSIPGELFF	TGTGCCAGCAGTCCCAGTATTCCCGGGGAGCTGTTTTTT
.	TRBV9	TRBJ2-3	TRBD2	CASSVPGLAGTDTQYF	TGTGCCAGCAGCGTACCGGGACTAGCGGGCACAGATACGCAGTATTTT
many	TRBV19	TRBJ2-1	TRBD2	CASSMGTSGSWGNEQFF	TGTGCCAGTAGTATGGGGACTAGCGGGAGTTGGGGTAATGAGCAGTTCTTC
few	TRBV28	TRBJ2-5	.	CASSPSSGEDQETQYF	TGTGCCAGCAGTCCCAGTAGCGGTGAGGACCAAGAGACCCAGTACTTC
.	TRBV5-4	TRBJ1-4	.	CASSLTQGLNEKLFF	TGTGCCAGCAGCTTGACCCAGGGGCTTAATGAAAAACTGTTTTTT
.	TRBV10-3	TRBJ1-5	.	CAISASFSGDIGNQPQHF	TGTGCCATCAGTGCTTCTTTTTCCGGGGACATAGGCAATCAGCCCCAGCATTTT
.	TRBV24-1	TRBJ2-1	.	CATSDPRQPYNEQFF	TGTGCCACCAGTGACCCACGACAGCCGTACAATGAGCAGTTCTTC
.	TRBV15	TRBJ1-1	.	CATSRAGPFFMNTEAFF	TGTGCCACCAGCAGAGCCGGACCTTTTTTCATGAACACTGAAGCTTTCTTT
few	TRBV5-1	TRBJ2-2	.	CASSSDRNRWTGELFF	TGCGCCAGCAGCTCCGACAGGAATCGGTGGACCGGGGAGCTGTTTTTT
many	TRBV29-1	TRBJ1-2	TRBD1	CSVGKGAAGYTF	TGCAGCGTTGGGAAGGGGGCGGCGGGCTACACCTTC
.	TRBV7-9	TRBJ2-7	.	CASSFGHGVTYEQYF	TGTGCCAGCAGCTTTGGACACGGGGTCACCTACGAGCAGTACTTC
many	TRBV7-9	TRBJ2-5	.	CASSPWTDQETQYF	TGTGCCAGCAGTCCTTGGACAGACCAAGAGACCCAGTACTTC
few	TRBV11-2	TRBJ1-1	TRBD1	CASSLDRGPAEAFF	TGTGCCAGCAGCTTAGACAGGGGGCCCGCTGAAGCTTTCTTT
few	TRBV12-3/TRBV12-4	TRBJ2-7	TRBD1	CASSLPQGANHEQYF	TGTGCCAGCAGTTTACCACAGGGGGCGAACCACGAGCAGTACTTC
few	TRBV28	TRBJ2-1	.	CASSFRLVRPNEQFF	TGTGCCAGCAGTTTTCGACTAGTAAGGCCCAATGAGCAGTTCTTC
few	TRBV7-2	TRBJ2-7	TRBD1	CASSREPGTGPYEQYF	TGTGCCAGCAGCAGGGAACCCGGGACAGGGCCCTACGAGCAGTACTTC
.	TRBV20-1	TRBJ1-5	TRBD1	CSATRPGQGKQPQHF	TGCAGTGCTACGAGGCCGGGACAGGGAAAACAGCCCCAGCATTTT
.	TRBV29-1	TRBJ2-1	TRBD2	CSVRREGRYNEQFF	TGCAGCGTCCGCCGGGAGGGAAGATACAATGAGCAGTTCTTC
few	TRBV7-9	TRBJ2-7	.	CASSLGGWEQYF	TGTGCCAGCAGCTTAGGGGGTTGGGAGCAGTACTTC
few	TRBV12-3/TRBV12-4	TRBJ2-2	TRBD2	CASSLRTSGGDGELFF	TGTGCCAGCAGTTTACGGACTAGCGGGGGGGACGGGGAGCTGTTTTTT
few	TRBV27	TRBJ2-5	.	CASSLNHGTQYF	TGTGCCAGCAGCCTCAATCATGGGACCCAGTACTTC
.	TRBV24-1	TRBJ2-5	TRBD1	CATSEGQAAQETQYF	TGTGCCACCAGTGAAGGACAGGCCGCCCAAGAGACCCAGTACTTC
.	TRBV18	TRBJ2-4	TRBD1	CASSPQGGDIQYF	TGTGCCAGCTCACCACAAGGGGGCGACATTCAGTACTTC
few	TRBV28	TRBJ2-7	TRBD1	CASSSRNRGPYEQYF	TGTGCCAGCAGTTCCCGGAACAGGGGCCCCTACGAGCAGTACTTC
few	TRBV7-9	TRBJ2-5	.	CASSSPGGPGTQYF	TGTGCCAGCAGCTCCCCGGGCGGCCCCGGGACCCAGTACTTC
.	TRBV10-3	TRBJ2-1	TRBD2	CAISDSSGGDEQFF	TGTGCCATCAGTGATAGTAGCGGGGGCGATGAGCAGTTCTTC
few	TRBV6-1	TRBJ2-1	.	CASTSSPSSYNEQFF	TGTGCCAGCACCTCTAGCCCTAGCTCCTACAATGAGCAGTTCTTC
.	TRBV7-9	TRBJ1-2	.	CAYWTDPYGYTF	TGTGCCTACTGGACAGACCCCTATGGCTACACCTTC
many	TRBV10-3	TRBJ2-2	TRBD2	CAISEWGVAGTNTGELFF	TGTGCCATCAGTGAGTGGGGGGTAGCGGGGACGAACACCGGGGAGCTGTTTTTT
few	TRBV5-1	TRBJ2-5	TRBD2	CASRLQTGTRGETQYF	TGCGCCAGCAGATTGCAAACCGGGACTAGAGGAGAGACCCAGTACTTC
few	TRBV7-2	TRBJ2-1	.	CASSLVQGPWDEQFF	TGTGCCAGCAGCTTAGTTCAGGGCCCCTGGGATGAGCAGTTCTTC
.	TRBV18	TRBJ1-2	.	CASSPSLGIGYTF	TGTGCCAGCTCACCAAGCCTAGGGATTGGCTACACCTTC
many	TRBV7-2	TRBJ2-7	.	CASRRQATYEQYF	TGTGCCAGCAGACGACAGGCGACCTACGAGCAGTACTTC
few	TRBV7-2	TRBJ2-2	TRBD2	CASTTGTLAVNTGELFF	TGTGCCAGCACCACCGGGACCCTAGCGGTGAACACCGGGGAGCTGTTTTTT
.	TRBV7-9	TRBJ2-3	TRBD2	CASSLVAGPTDTQYF	TGTGCCAGCAGCTTAGTAGCGGGGCCCACAGATACGCAGTATTTT
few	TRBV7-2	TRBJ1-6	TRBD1	CASSLTDRASPLHF	TGTGCCAGCAGCTTAACGGACAGGGCTTCACCCCTCCACTTT
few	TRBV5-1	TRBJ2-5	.	CASSIPRETQYF	TGCGCCAGCAGCATCCCACGAGAGACCCAGTACTTC
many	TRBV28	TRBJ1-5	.	CASSFFGQGAGQPQHF	.
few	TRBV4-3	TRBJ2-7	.	CASSQEDRAYEQYF	TGCGCCAGCAGCCAAGAGGACCGAGCCTACGAGCAGTACTTC
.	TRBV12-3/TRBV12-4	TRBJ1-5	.	CASSPRGGKIVQPQHF	TGTGCCAGCAGCCCCCGTGGAGGGAAGATAGTTCAGCCCCAGCATTTT
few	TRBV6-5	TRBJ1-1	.	CASSYLQAGTEAFF	TGTGCCAGCAGTTACTTACAGGCGGGCACTGAAGCTTTCTTT
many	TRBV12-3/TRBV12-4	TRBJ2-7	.	CASSSLTYEQYF	TGTGCCAGCAGTTCCCTAACCTACGAGCAGTACTTC
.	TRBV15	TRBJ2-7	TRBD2	CATSTPRSGGTYEQYF	TGTGCCACCAGCACCCCCCGAAGCGGGGGAACCTACGAGCAGTACTTC